Below are 28 T cell receptor beta chains sequenced from a single sample in a study of CD8+CD57+ T cells in acquired aplastic anemia. Profiles of TCR beta VDJ and CDR3 were generated from a genomic DNA template. TCRdb independently ran MiXCR on the reads; one entry per CDR3 protein. Of roughly 130,000 distinct CDR3 sequences in the sample, 48% were seen once. The specimen was sorted CD4+, CD8+, or CD8+CD57+ T cells (not recorded which) from PBMCs. These receptors were collected from a human donor in good health, serving as a control.

This clonotype was observed at least ten times. The chain is built from TRBV4-3 and TRBJ1-2, with D perhaps matching TRBD1 (6 bases). With 1 base removed from V and 4 bases from J, the gap between germline ends came to 13 bases. Looked up from germline, CDR1 is LGHNA and CDR2 is YSLEER. This CDR3 contains 15 residues. The CDR3 here is CASSQATGTGYGYTF. The CDR3 coding sequence is TGCGCCAGCAGCCAAGCCACAGGGACTGGCTATGGCTACACCTTC.

This clonotype has a count of ten or more. The V call is TRBV20-1, the J call TRBJ1-6; TRBD1 might be the D (5 bases). Looked up from germline, CDR1 is DFQATT and CDR2 is SNEGSKA (reference sequence). This CDR3 contains 16 residues. Trimming cost V 3 bases and J 0 bases, with 12 bases left between them. CDR3: CSASIQGSSYNSPLHF. DNA for the CDR3: TGCAGTGCTAGCATCCAGGGAAGCTCCTATAATTCACCCCTCCACTTT.

The genes are TRBV19 and TRBJ2-5; a possible D gene is TRBD2 (6 bases). Looked up from germline, CDR1 is LNHDA and CDR2 is SQIVND (reference sequence). The CDR3 is 13 residues long. V was cut by 1 base and J by 5 bases, with 8 bases left in between. CDR3: CASSIAGRETQYF. For the CDR3, the DNA is TGTGCCAGTAGTATAGCGGGGAGGGAGACCCAGTACTTC.

With regard to this clonotype: Just one base apart from a much larger clone, this may be a read error. V usage is TRBV30 and J usage is TRBJ1-2, with unresolved D. The CDR3 spans 13 residues. The germline V gene has CDR1 GTSNPN and CDR2 SVGIG (reference sequence). V lost 0 bases, J lost 3 bases, and 8 bases lay in between. Written as DNA, the CDR3 is TGTGCCTGGAGTGTGGGTGGATACTATGGCTACACCTTC. Translated, it gives CAWSVGGYYGYTF.

Regarding this clonotype: Its ends do not fully match the called genes, so a read error is possible. The rearrangement joins TRBV18 to TRBJ1-1, with a weak D call TRBD1 (5 bases). The germline V gene has CDR1 KGHSH and CDR2 LQKENI. CDR3 length: 14 residues. Here the CDR3 DNA reads TGTGCCTGCTCACCACAAGGGGAAGCGGCTGAAGCTTTCTTT. The encoded protein is CACSPQGEAAEAFF.

As to this clonotype: One end of the junction fails to match germline, which may point to a read error. Written as DNA, the CDR3 is TGCCGTGCTAGAGATGGGTTACGGGGGGGTAACTATGGCTACACCTTC. It translates to CRARDGLRGGNYGYTF. The chain carries TRBV20-1 and TRBJ1-2, with D possibly being TRBD1 (5 bases). The CDR3 covers 16 residues. Germline V lookup: CDR1 DFQATT, CDR2 SNEGSKA (reference sequence).

In this sample, this clonotype turned up many times. The chain uses TRBV4-1 and TRBJ2-2; D not certain. The CDR3 loop spans 12 amino acids. V was trimmed by 4 bases and J by 7 bases, leaving 7 bases between them. Looked up from germline, CDR1 is MGHRA and CDR2 is YSYEKL. The CDR3 DNA follows: TGCGCCAGCAGCCTGTGGGGCGGGGAGCTGTTTTTT. This codes for CASSLWGGELFF.

This clonotype was recorded many times. CDR3 nucleotide sequence: TGTGCCAGCAGCTACCGGCAGGGGGCTGGCACTGAAGCTTTCTTT. It specifies CASSYRQGAGTEAFF. The chain has TRBV5-8 and TRBJ1-1; 8 bases align to TRBD1. This CDR3 has 15 residues. Germline V gene lookup returns CDR1 SGHTS and CDR2 YDEGEE. The trim removed 3 bases at V and 4 bases at J, leaving 8 bases unmatched.

Notes on this clonotype: This sequence may be a read error, since a much larger clone differs from it by one base. The chain is built from TRBV18 and TRBJ2-7; 11 positions match TRBD2. The CDR3 runs 15 residues. The germline V gene encodes CDR1 KGHSH and CDR2 LQKENI. The CDR3 region is CASSTSGGYTYGQYF. CDR3 sequence (DNA): TGTGCCAGCTCAACTAGCGGGGGATACACCTACGGGCAGTACTTC.

This chain connects TRBV6-6 to TRBJ2-5; D perhaps matches TRBD1 (6 bases). The CDR3 extends over 13 amino acids. V lost 7 bases to trimming and J lost 2 bases, with 11 bases between them. Germline-derived CDR1 and CDR2 are MNHNY and SVGAGI (reference sequence). CDR3 DNA sequence: TGTGCCAGCACCCACAGGGATCAAGAGACCCAGTACTTC. Amino acids: CASTHRDQETQYF.

The chain uses TRBV9 and TRBJ1-2; D remains unclear. Germline CDR1 SGDLS, CDR2 YYNGEE. The CDR3 is made up of 12 amino acids. The germline V and J ends were trimmed by 4 bases and 5 bases, with 9 bases remaining between them. In DNA form, the CDR3 reads TGTGCCAGCAGCACCACAGAGTATGGCTACACCTTC. It specifies CASSTTEYGYTF.

This clonotype appeared many times. V usage is TRBV18 and J usage is TRBJ1-6, with unresolved D. Trimming shortened V by 2 bases and J by 9 bases, and 14 bases separated the two germline ends. The CDR3 covers 15 residues. Germline values: CDR1 KGHSH, CDR2 LQKENI. DNA of the CDR3: TGTGCCAGCTCACCAGATGACCTGCCGCTTTCACCCCTCCACTTT. Translation gives CASSPDDLPLSPLHF.

The sample holds many counts of this clonotype. This rearrangement joins TRBV7-6 to TRBJ2-5; TRBD1 agrees at 9 bases. Losses at the gene ends were 0 bases for V and 2 bases for J; bases not matched to a gene: 4. This CDR3 has 16 residues. Germline values: CDR1 SGHVS, CDR2 FNYEAQ. Written as DNA, the CDR3 is TGTGCCAGCAGCTTAGCCCCCGGGACAGGGCAAGAGACCCAGTACTTC. It translates to CASSLAPGTGQETQYF.

Remarks on this clonotype: A single base separates this from a much larger clone, so it may be a read error. This chain joins TRBV11-3 and TRBJ2-1; D unclear. Germline loops: CDR1 SGHNT, CDR2 YENEEA. The length of the CDR3 is 13 residues. CDR3 bases: TGTGCCTGCAGTACGAGGTACTACAATGAGCAGTTCTTC. Translating gives CACSTRYYNEQFF.

This clonotype was counted at least ten times. The V call is TRBV20-1, the J call TRBJ2-5; tentative D call: TRBD1 (6 bases). Germline-derived CDR1 and CDR2 are DFQATT and SNEGSKA (reference sequence). CDR3 length: 14 amino acids. V lost 7 bases, J lost 0 bases, and 15 bases lay in between. This CDR3 reads CSVIAGQNQETQYF. For the CDR3, the DNA is TGCAGTGTTATTGCAGGACAGAACCAAGAGACCCAGTACTTC.

This chain joins TRBV10-3 and TRBJ1-1; 7 bases map to TRBD1. Germline loops: CDR1 ENHRY, CDR2 SYGVKD. Trimming took 10 bases from V and 1 from J; bases not matched to a gene: 6. CDR3 length equals 13 residues. CDR3 in DNA: TGTGCCACCCGGACAGGCGCGAACACTGAAGCTTTCTTT. Amino acid sequence: CATRTGANTEAFF.

This clonotype was observed at least ten times. The chain recombines TRBV4-3 with TRBJ1-2, with TRBD1 matching 7 bases. The germline V gene encodes CDR1 LGHNA and CDR2 YSLEER. This CDR3 is 16 amino acids long. With 0 bases clipped from V and 5 bases from J, the junction kept 9 bases outside the gene matches. For the CDR3, the DNA is TGCGCCAGCAGCCAAGATGTAAGGGGGCAAGTATATGGCTACACCTTC. This translates into CASSQDVRGQVYGYTF.

This chain connects TRBV7-4 to TRBJ2-3; tentatively, D is TRBD2 (6 bases). V was shortened by 3 bases and J by 2 bases, with 12 bases between the two germline ends. The CDR3 has 15 residues. Germline V CDR1 and CDR2: SGHVT, SQSDAQ. The CDR3 DNA is TGTGCCAGCAGCTTCGTGGCGGGGTACACAGATACGCAGTATTTT. It yields the protein CASSFVAGYTDTQYF.

The genes are TRBV4-2 and TRBJ2-3, with 9 bases aligning to TRBD1. The CDR3 runs 17 residues. J gave up 0 bases and V 4 bases, and 8 bases lay outside the gene matches. Per germline, CDR1 LGHNA and CDR2 YNFKEQ. The DNA of the CDR3 is TGTGCCAGCAGCCCTCACCCACAGGGGGCTAGCACAGATACGCAGTATTTT. It codes for CASSPHPQGASTDTQYF.

Many counts were recorded for this clonotype. The chain has TRBV3-1 and TRBJ2-3; D gene uncertain. The germline V gene encodes CDR1 LGHDT and CDR2 YNNKEL (reference sequence). The CDR3 is 15 residues long. Between the trimmed V and J ends, which lost 1 base and 0 bases, there was a span of 8 bases. This CDR3 is CASSQVFSSTDTQYF. The CDR3 DNA reads as TGTGCCAGCAGCCAAGTTTTTAGCAGCACAGATACGCAGTATTTT.

The chain carries TRBV9 and TRBJ1-6; tentatively, D is TRBD1 (5 bases). CDR3 length: 17 residues. The V end was cut by 2 bases, the J end by 7 bases, with 19 bases between. Germline CDR1 SGDLS, CDR2 YYNGEE. This CDR3 reads CASSVPGREGGNSPLHF. DNA of the CDR3: TGTGCCAGCAGCGTCCCGGGACGGGAGGGAGGAAATTCACCCCTCCACTTT.

This chain joins TRBV2 and TRBJ2-7; 7 bases agree with TRBD1. The V segment lost 10 bases and the J segment 0 bases; nucleotides outside the gene matches: 9. There are 14 residues in the CDR3. Germline CDR1 reads SNHLY; CDR2 reads FYNNEI. CDR3 sequence (DNA): TGTGCCACCAGGGGGACAGAGCCCTCCTACGAGCAGTACTTC. Translated, it gives CATRGTEPSYEQYF.

V usage is TRBV19 and J usage is TRBJ2-7, with D possibly being TRBD2 (6 bases). CDR3 length: 13 amino acids. V was clipped by 6 bases and J by 5 bases, with 14 bases between them. The germline CDR1 and CDR2 sequences are LNHDA and SQIVND (reference sequence). The CDR3 here is CASRTGGKDEQYF. The DNA of the CDR3 is TGTGCCAGTAGGACCGGGGGAAAGGACGAGCAGTACTTC.

There are many counts of this clonotype. The V call is TRBV5-4, the J call TRBJ1-1; TRBD1 might be the D (5 bases). V was trimmed by 3 bases and J by 4 bases, leaving 13 bases between them. CDR1 is SGHNT and CDR2 is YYREEE in the germline V gene (reference sequence). CDR3 size: 14 residues. CDR3 sequence reads: CASSSRSGPTEAFF. CDR3 nucleotides: TGTGCCAGCAGCTCCCGGTCAGGGCCCACTGAAGCTTTCTTT.

The CDR3 region has the DNA TGTGCCAGCAGCGTAGCCGCCGGGGCCAACGTCCTGACTTTC. This translates into CASSVAAGANVLTF. This sequence joins TRBV9 and TRBJ2-6, with D unclear. The CDR3 contains 14 residues. The V end lost 0 bases, the J end lost 4 bases, and 5 bases lay between the germline ends. Per the germline V gene, CDR1 is SGDLS and CDR2 is YYNGEE. The full variable domain, completed using reference TRBV9 and TRBJ2-6, is DSGVTQTPKHLITATGQRVTLRCSPRSGDLSVYWYQQSLDQGLQFLIQYYNGEERAKGNILERFSAQQFPDLHSELNLSSLELGDSALYFCASSVAAGANVLTFGAGSRLTVL.

In DNA form, the CDR3 reads TGTGCCAGCAGTTTGCGGTCGACCTACGAGCAGTACTTC. Protein sequence: CASSLRSTYEQYF. J is TRBJ2-7 and V is TRBV2; D remains unclear. CDR1 and CDR2 from the germline V gene are SNHLY and FYNNEI. Trimming stripped 5 bases from V and 2 bases from J, with 10 bases between. The CDR3 totals 13 residues.

This clonotype was seen ten or more times. The chain carries TRBV9 and TRBJ2-2; D uncertain. This CDR3 spans 12 amino acids. Trimming removed 5 bases from V and 1 base from J, with 3 bases in between. CDR1 is SGDLS, CDR2 YYNGEE, per germline. The CDR3 nucleotides are TGTGCCAGCAGGGGGAACACCGGGGAGCTGTTTTTT. The encoded protein is CASRGNTGELFF. The full variable domain, in which reference TRBV9 and TRBJ2-2 provide the parts outside the CDR3, is DSGVTQTPKHLITATGQRVTLRCSPRSGDLSVYWYQQSLDQGLQFLIQYYNGEERAKGNILERFSAQQFPDLHSELNLSSLELGDSALYFCASRGNTGELFFGEGSRLTVL.

Concerning this clonotype itself: A read error is likely, as this CDR3 ends without the conserved phenylalanine or tryptophan. The chain employs TRBV11-1 and TRBJ2-3; 7 positions match TRBD1. Trimming cost V 5 bases and J 9 bases; bases outside gene matches: 17. The CDR3 covers 16 residues. Germline values: CDR1 SGHAT, CDR2 FQDESV (reference sequence). The CDR3 spells CASSPRVGGDRDTQYS. CDR3 coding DNA: TGTGCCAGCAGCCCACGGGTAGGGGGCGACAGGGACACGCAGTATTCT.